The 6 T cell receptor beta chains given below trace back to one sample, sequenced in a study of blood T cell repertoires in COVID-19. TCRdb's table, derived via immunoSEQ multiplex PCR, lists solely in-frame clones and lacks some. The sample holds around 240,000 clones; just under 85% are singletons and the top ten take around 1.9%. What was sequenced was peripheral blood. The receptors here all came from a woman older than 75 with acute or convalescent COVID-19.

This clone has a handful of counts. This chain uses TRBV5-6 with TRBJ2-7; D is unclear. The CDR3 extends over 13 amino acids. The germline V gene has CDR1 SGHDT and CDR2 YYEEEE. The V and J ends lost 5 bases and 0 bases respectively, with 9 bases between them. The DNA of the CDR3 is TGTGCCAGCAGTATACAGAGCTCCTACGAGCAGTACTTC. Its translation is CASSIQSSYEQYF.

The V and J genes are TRBV13 and TRBJ1-5; TRBD1 aligns across 7 bases. Looked up from germline, CDR1 is PRHDT and CDR2 is FYEKMQ (reference sequence). CDR3 length: 15 amino acids. The V and J ends lost 4 bases and 4 bases, in that order; junction bases with no gene match: 7. CDR3 in amino acids: CASSSRDRGNQPQHF. CDR3 nucleotide sequence: TGTGCCAGCAGCTCCCGGGACAGAGGTAATCAGCCCCAGCATTTT. The entire variable domain, with the rest obtained from reference TRBV13 and TRBJ1-5, is as follows: AAGVIQSPRHLIKEKRETATLKCYPIPRHDTVYWYQQGPGQDPQFLISFYEKMQSDKGSIPDRFSAQQFSDYHSELNMSSLELGDSALYFCASSSRDRGNQPQHFGDGTRLSIL.

The CDR3 DNA follows: TGTGCCAGCAGAGTTAGCGGGGCTCCCTCCTACGAGCAGTACTTC. The encoded protein is CASRVSGAPSYEQYF. This sequence joins TRBV5-5 and TRBJ2-7, with 8 bases aligning to TRBD2. In germline, CDR1 is SGHKS, CDR2 YYEKEE (reference sequence). CDR3 length equals 15 residues. Germline trimming cut 5 bases from V and 0 bases from J; bases unmatched to any gene: 7.

This clone came up once. The chain couples TRBV10-3 to TRBJ2-1; TRBD1 might be the D (6 bases). V lost 2 bases, J lost 11 bases, and 10 bases lay in between. CDR1 and CDR2 (germline): ENHRY, SYGVKD. The CDR3 runs to 12 residues. The CDR3: CAISEGGIQQFF. The CDR3, as DNA: TGTGCCATCAGTGAGGGGGGCATCCAGCAGTTCTTC.

V gene TRBV27 combines with J gene TRBJ1-1, with D tentatively TRBD1 (5 bases). V was shortened by 1 base and J by 8 bases, with 11 bases between the two germline ends. Germline CDR1 reads MNHEY; CDR2 reads SMNVEV (reference sequence). The CDR3 has 13 residues. CDR3 amino acids: CASSLYRGTEAFF. The CDR3 DNA follows: TGTGCCAGCAGTTTATACCGGGGGACGGAAGCTTTCTTT.

V usage is TRBV4-2 and J usage is TRBJ2-1; 7 nucleotides match TRBD2. The CDR3 is 16 residues long. Germline V gene sequence: CDR1 LGHNA, CDR2 YNFKEQ. V was pared by 0 bases and J by 5 bases, with 7 bases of the junction left unmatched. For the CDR3, the DNA is TGTGCCAGCAGCCAAGACCCGGGACTACCGAACAATGAGCAGTTCTTC. It specifies CASSQDPGLPNNEQFF.